This T cell receptor beta chain comes out of a study of cytomegalovirus exposure and HLA in healthy donors. Study conclusions and caveats: Compared with the roughly 670-donor mean, an Asian-associated ancestry cluster reportedly had fewer N-insertions, according to a later analysis. In a later analysis, at a false discovery rate of 0.05, approximately 18,000 TCR beta sequences were associated with HLA alleles.

PCR involved 60 Vbeta and 13 Jbeta primers. Profiling relied on immunoSEQ multiplex PCR, and the TCRdb table lists in-frame clones only, not all of them. The table has fewer than 150,000 clones, roughly 80% seen once. The CDR3 length is 16 residues. V was trimmed by 0 bases and J by 5 bases, leaving 16 bases between them. Germline V CDR1 and CDR2: LNHNV, YYDKDF (reference sequence). Regarding this clone: Its antigen remains unidentified.

The sequence was collected from a man in his forties in good health and CMV-seropositive. The chain is built from TRBV15 and TRBJ2-5; weak D call: TRBD2 (6 bases). Sequencing used PBMCs. CDR3 bases: TGTGCCACCAGCAGAGATGGAGGGTTTGTGTGGGAGACCCAGTACTTC. It yields the protein CATSRDGGFVWETQYF.